These T cell receptor beta chains were read from a single sample in a study of vaccination and CD4 T cells after COVID-19. These TCRs are of unknown antigen specificity. TCRdb analysed the PCR reads with MiXCR anew, one entry per CDR3 protein. The sample lists around 21,000 distinct CDR3 sequences, approximately 60% seen once, with roughly 7.3% in the top ten. Sequencing was performed on CD4+ T cells from blood, cultured in vitro. The receptors here all came from a human donor who had recovered from COVID-19. Each CDR3 is given with its conserved first and last residue. Each record gives: clone size, V gene, D gene, J gene, CDR3 DNA, CDR3 protein. A D gene is named only where the DNA matches it firmly. Only part of the rows carry a size: once, few, many, or a class if the clone is expanded.

clone_size: NA; v_call: TRBV24-1; d_call: TRBD1; j_call: TRBJ2-1; cdr3_nt: TGTGCCACCAGTGATTTTTCGGTCAGGGGGACCTACAATGAGCAGTTCTTC; cdr3_aa: CATSDFSVRGTYNEQFF
clone_size: few; v_call: TRBV19; d_call: NA; j_call: TRBJ1-5; cdr3_nt: TGTGCCAGTAGTATAGGAAGCGATCAGCCCCAGCATTTT; cdr3_aa: CASSIGSDQPQHF
clone_size: NA; v_call: TRBV7-3; d_call: TRBD1; j_call: TRBJ1-2; cdr3_nt: TGTGCCAGCAGCTTACAAGGGGGCATGGGCTACACCTTC; cdr3_aa: CASSLQGGMGYTF
clone_size: NA; v_call: TRBV21-1; d_call: NA; j_call: TRBJ1-2; cdr3_nt: TGTGCCAGAAGCAAAGGGACAGGCAACTATGGCTACACCTTC; cdr3_aa: CARSKGTGNYGYTF
clone_size: NA; v_call: TRBV7-2; d_call: NA; j_call: TRBJ2-2; cdr3_nt: TGTGCCAGCAGCTTATACAAAACCGGGGAGCTGTTTTTT; cdr3_aa: CASSLYKTGELFF
clone_size: NA; v_call: TRBV2; d_call: NA; j_call: TRBJ1-1; cdr3_nt: TGTGCCAGCAGTGAACAGGGGAACACTGAAGCTTTCTTT; cdr3_aa: CASSEQGNTEAFF
clone_size: few; v_call: TRBV20-1; d_call: NA; j_call: TRBJ1-1; cdr3_nt: TGCAGTGCTAGAGATCCCCAAGCGAACACTGAAGCTTTCTTT; cdr3_aa: CSARDPQANTEAFF
clone_size: few; v_call: TRBV20-1; d_call: TRBD1; j_call: TRBJ2-7; cdr3_nt: TGCAGTGCTAGGGACGCCGGGACAGGGGCCTACGAGCAGTACTTC; cdr3_aa: CSARDAGTGAYEQYF
clone_size: NA; v_call: TRBV5-4; d_call: NA; j_call: TRBJ1-1; cdr3_nt: TGTGCCAGCAGCTGGGCCCCGAAGGGCGGGGGTGAAGCTTTCTTT; cdr3_aa: CASSWAPKGGGEAFF
clone_size: once; v_call: TRBV28; d_call: TRBD1; j_call: TRBJ1-1; cdr3_nt: TGTGCCAGCAGTCTCTCCGGGACAGGGGACACTGAAGCTTTCTTT; cdr3_aa: CASSLSGTGDTEAFF
clone_size: NA; v_call: TRBV30; d_call: NA; j_call: TRBJ1-5; cdr3_nt: TGTGCCTGGAGTGTACCCCCCGGTCAGCCCCAGCATTTT; cdr3_aa: CAWSVPPGQPQHF
clone_size: NA; v_call: TRBV28; d_call: TRBD1; j_call: TRBJ1-5; cdr3_nt: TGTGCCAGCAGCCCCGACAGGGAGGATCAGCCCCAGCATTTT; cdr3_aa: CASSPDREDQPQHF
clone_size: NA; v_call: TRBV10-3; d_call: NA; j_call: TRBJ1-2; cdr3_nt: TGTGCCGCCCAGGAGAGCTCTAACTATGGCTACACCTTC; cdr3_aa: CAAQESSNYGYTF
clone_size: few; v_call: TRBV6-1; d_call: NA; j_call: TRBJ1-3; cdr3_nt: TGTGCCAGCTTATTTGGCCCCAGGGGCGGGGGAGGAAACACCATATATTTT; cdr3_aa: CASLFGPRGGGGNTIYF
clone_size: NA; v_call: TRBV10-3; d_call: NA; j_call: TRBJ1-5; cdr3_nt: TGTGCCACCACGGAGGAGGTTAATCAGCCCCAGCATTTT; cdr3_aa: CATTEEVNQPQHF
clone_size: NA; v_call: TRBV28; d_call: TRBD2; j_call: TRBJ2-2; cdr3_nt: TGTGCCAGCGGGACTAGCGGGAGTATAGCCGGGGAGCTGTTTTTT; cdr3_aa: CASGTSGSIAGELFF
clone_size: NA; v_call: TRBV10-1; d_call: NA; j_call: TRBJ2-2; cdr3_nt: TGCGCCAGCAGTTCCGGAGGCACCGGGGAGCTGTTTTTT; cdr3_aa: CASSSGGTGELFF
clone_size: NA; v_call: TRBV12-3/TRBV12-4; d_call: NA; j_call: TRBJ1-6; cdr3_nt: TGTGCCAGCAGTTTAGTGCAGGGAAATTCACCCCTCCACTTT; cdr3_aa: CASSLVQGNSPLHF
clone_size: few; v_call: TRBV20-1; d_call: NA; j_call: TRBJ2-1; cdr3_nt: TGCAGTGCTAGAGACATTGAGCGTAGCTCCTACAATGAGCAGTTCTTC; cdr3_aa: CSARDIERSSYNEQFF
clone_size: NA; v_call: TRBV20-1; d_call: TRBD2; j_call: TRBJ2-3; cdr3_nt: TGCAGTGCTTCCCTGCGGGAGGCCAACACAGATACGCAGTATTTT; cdr3_aa: CSASLREANTDTQYF
clone_size: NA; v_call: TRBV6-2/TRBV6-3; d_call: NA; j_call: TRBJ1-5; cdr3_nt: TGTGCCAGCAGTGTACAGGGAAGTCAGCCCCAGCATTTT; cdr3_aa: CASSVQGSQPQHF
clone_size: NA; v_call: TRBV30; d_call: TRBD2; j_call: TRBJ2-3; cdr3_nt: TGTGCCTGGACTCTTGGACTAGCAGGCACAGATACGCAGTATTTT; cdr3_aa: CAWTLGLAGTDTQYF
clone_size: NA; v_call: TRBV7-3; d_call: NA; j_call: TRBJ1-2; cdr3_nt: TGTGCCAGCAGCTTCAAGGGGGACTATGGCTACACCTTC; cdr3_aa: CASSFKGDYGYTF